This T cell receptor beta chain was recorded in a study of neurological immune-mediated disorders (dated 2019 in TCRdb). Background for the entire study: Among the approximately 35 multiple sclerosis patients, relapsing-remitting MS accounted for approximately 31 and secondary progressive MS accounted for 3. The study compared peripheral blood TCR-beta repertoires of HTLV-I-associated myelopathy (HAM/TSP) patients, multiple sclerosis patients and healthy controls using UMI-based sequencing. The cohort included roughly 71 subjects: some 15 with HAM/TSP, some 34 with multiple sclerosis, and 20 or so healthy controls. The 106 TCR-beta libraries included longitudinal samples, technical triplicates and paired sorted CD4+ and CD8+ T-cell subsets alongside PBMC samples.

Ten or more counts support this clonotype. Its antigen is not yet known. It has no much larger one-base neighbor in the sample; base qualities were not kept. Beyond this particular receptor, the publication reports: No association of the MS cluster with clinical or MRI features was observed, and the need for larger cohorts was stated by the authors. No identical CDR3 amino acid sequences were shared among expanded clones across subjects, suggesting private TCR-beta repertoires in all groups. Repertoires from 18 of 34 MS patients were grouped by phylogenetic analysis into a cluster of related CDR3 sequences, suggesting a possible repertoire-level signature. The highest TCR clonal expansion was observed in HAM/TSP patients, whereas the lowest was observed in MS patients, even when compared with healthy controls.

cDNA was synthesized by template-switch 5'RACE using a primer carrying a 10-nucleotide random unique molecular identifier by which each TCR transcript was tagged. Over 200 million TCR-beta sequences, covering 15-18 subjects, were produced in each sequencing run. Total RNA was extracted with the RNeasy kit. The KAPA Real-time Library Amplification kit was used to amplify TCR-beta VDJ regions with primers for the TCR constant region and the 5'RACE anchor. Sample indexes and Illumina adaptors were added in a first PCR, and a second PCR then increased library yield. After Ampure bead purification, the roughly 650 bp TCR product was size-selected on a 2% E-gel SizeSelection system. Library quality was checked on a Bioanalyzer, concentration was measured with Qubit, and libraries were quantified with the Kapa Library Quantification kit before pooling. An Illumina HiSeq 2500 sequenced the libraries paired-end 2 x 150 bp. To increase sequence diversity, roughly 24-30% phiX was spiked into each library pool. The published analysis was carried out like this. Quality-filtered reads were processed with the UMI-based MiGEC pipeline, which removed over 80% of raw TCR sequences during error correction. IMGT germline references were used for alignment of VDJ genes, and clonotypes were defined by a unique CDR3 amino acid sequence together with V-J genes. Clonal expansion, Shannon diversity, and CDR3 relatedness (CalcPairwiseDistances, ClusterSamples) were evaluated with VDJtools, and phylogenetic trees were built with CLCbio workbench. Using coefficient-of-variation modelling across technical triplicates, the study counted a clone as expanded if it had at least 8 unique UMIs. In TCRdb, the public reads were trimmed at Q25 with fastp and aligned with MiXCR, with productive beta chains retained. For every CDR3 protein sequence, its rows merge into one entry that carries the most common genes and DNA. The V and J calls come from TCRdb's annotation, not from the publication. For this sample there are tens of thousands of distinct CDR3 sequences; around 3.1% appear just once. The ten largest clonotypes hold about 4% of the sample.

Unsorted PBMC libraries were generated from 2 million PBMCs stored in RNAlater at -80 °C until RNA extraction. Multiple sclerosis patients were enrolled in a US clinical protocol evaluating disease progression by magnetic resonance imaging. Peripheral blood underwent Ficoll-Hypaque density gradient centrifugation to isolate PBMCs, which were then cryopreserved in liquid nitrogen. CDR1 is given as LGHDT and CDR2 as YNNKEL, both from the germline V gene (reference sequence). Cut back by 2 bases and 3 bases, the V and J ends lie 4 bases apart. Counted from cysteine to phenylalanine, this CDR3 has 13 amino acids. CDR3 DNA is the only sequence kept; it has 39 bases, read in frame from the first base.

The sequence was collected from a man aged 35-49 years with multiple sclerosis. The rearranged segments are TRBV3-1 and TRBJ2-2, with no confident D gene call. Material for sequencing was PBMCs. The CDR3 protein: CASSQRDTGELFF. The DNA sequence reads TGTGCCAGCAGCCAAAGGGACACCGGGGAGCTGTTTTTT.